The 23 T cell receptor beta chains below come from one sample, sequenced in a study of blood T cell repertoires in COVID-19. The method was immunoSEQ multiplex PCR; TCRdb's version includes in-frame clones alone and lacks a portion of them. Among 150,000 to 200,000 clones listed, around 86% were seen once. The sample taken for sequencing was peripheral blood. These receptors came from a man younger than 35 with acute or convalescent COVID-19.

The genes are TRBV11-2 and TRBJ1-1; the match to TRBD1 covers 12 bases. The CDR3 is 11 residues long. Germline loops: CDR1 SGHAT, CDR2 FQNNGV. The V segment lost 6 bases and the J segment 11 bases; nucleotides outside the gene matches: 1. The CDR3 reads CASRGQGAAFF. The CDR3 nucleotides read TGTGCCAGCAGGGGACAGGGGGCGGCTTTCTTT.

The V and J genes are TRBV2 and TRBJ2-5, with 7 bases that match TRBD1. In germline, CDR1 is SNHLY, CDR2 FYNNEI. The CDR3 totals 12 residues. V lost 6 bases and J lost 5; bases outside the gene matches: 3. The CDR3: CASRQGLETQYF. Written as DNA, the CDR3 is TGTGCCAGCAGACAGGGGTTGGAGACCCAGTACTTC.

CDR3 region: CASPQLFRGTDTQYF. The DNA of the CDR3 is TGCGCCAGCCCTCAGCTGTTTAGAGGTACAGATACGCAGTATTTT. The chain combines TRBV10-1 with TRBJ2-3, with no clear D. The CDR3 loop spans 15 amino acids. The V gene's germline CDR1 is WNHNN and CDR2 SYGVQD (reference sequence). The ends were cut back, 8 bases at V and 3 bases at J, with 18 bases in the middle.

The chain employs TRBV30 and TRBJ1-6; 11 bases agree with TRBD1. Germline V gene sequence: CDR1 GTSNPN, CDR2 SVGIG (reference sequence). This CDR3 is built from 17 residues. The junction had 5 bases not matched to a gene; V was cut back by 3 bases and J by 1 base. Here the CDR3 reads CAWSPGQGVSYNSPLHF. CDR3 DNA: TGTGCCTGGAGCCCGGGACAGGGGGTATCCTATAATTCACCCCTCCACTTT.

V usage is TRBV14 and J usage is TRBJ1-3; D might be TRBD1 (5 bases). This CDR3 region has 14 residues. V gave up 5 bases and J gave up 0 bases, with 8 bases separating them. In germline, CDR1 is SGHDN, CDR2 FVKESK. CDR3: CASSFRASGNTIYF. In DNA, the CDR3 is TGTGCCAGCAGCTTCAGGGCCTCTGGAAACACCATATATTTT.

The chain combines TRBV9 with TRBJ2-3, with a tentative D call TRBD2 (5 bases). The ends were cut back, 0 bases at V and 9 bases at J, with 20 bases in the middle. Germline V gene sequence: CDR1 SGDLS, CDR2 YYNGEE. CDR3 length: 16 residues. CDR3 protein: CASSVVDGNGPETQYF. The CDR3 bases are TGTGCCAGCAGCGTAGTAGACGGGAACGGGCCGGAGACGCAGTATTTT. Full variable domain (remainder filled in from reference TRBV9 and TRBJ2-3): DSGVTQTPKHLITATGQRVTLRCSPRSGDLSVYWYQQSLDQGLQFLIQYYNGEERAKGNILERFSAQQFPDLHSELNLSSLELGDSALYFCASSVVDGNGPETQYFGPGTRLTVL.

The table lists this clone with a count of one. Here the CDR3 DNA reads TGTGCCTGGAGTGTACCCCCCTCAGGGAACTATGGCTACACCTTC. Translating gives CAWSVPPSGNYGYTF. The V call is TRBV30, the J call TRBJ1-2; D perhaps matches TRBD1 (5 bases). V was cut by 0 bases and J by 2 bases, with 13 bases left in between. The CDR3 is 15 amino acids. Germline loops: CDR1 GTSNPN, CDR2 SVGIG (reference sequence).

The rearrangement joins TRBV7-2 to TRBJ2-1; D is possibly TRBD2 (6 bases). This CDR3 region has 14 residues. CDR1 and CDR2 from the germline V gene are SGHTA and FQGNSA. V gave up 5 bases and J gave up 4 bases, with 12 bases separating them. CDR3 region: CASSPGLAYNEQFF. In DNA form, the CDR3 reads TGTGCCAGCAGCCCGGGACTTGCGTACAATGAGCAGTTCTTC.

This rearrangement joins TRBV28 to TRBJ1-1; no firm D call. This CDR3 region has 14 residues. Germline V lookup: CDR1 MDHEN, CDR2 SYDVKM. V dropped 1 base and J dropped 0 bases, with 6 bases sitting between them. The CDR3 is CASSLSRMNTEAFF. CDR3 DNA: TGTGCCAGCAGTTTATCGCGAATGAACACTGAAGCTTTCTTT. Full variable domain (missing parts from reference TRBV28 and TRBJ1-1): DVKVTQSSRYLVKRTGEKVFLECVQDMDHENMFWYRQDPGLGLRLIYFSYDVKMKEKGDIPEGYSVSREKKERFSLILESASTNQTSMYLCASSLSRMNTEAFFGQGTRLTVV.

CDR3 DNA sequence: TGTGCCAGCAGCTTAGTAGCTGGAAACACCATATATTTT. It yields the protein CASSLVAGNTIYF. The chain joins TRBV7-9 to TRBJ1-3; no definite D call. Trimming took off 1 base at V and 2 bases at J, with 3 bases between the two ends. The CDR3 runs 13 residues. In germline, CDR1 is SEHNR, CDR2 FQNEAQ (reference sequence).

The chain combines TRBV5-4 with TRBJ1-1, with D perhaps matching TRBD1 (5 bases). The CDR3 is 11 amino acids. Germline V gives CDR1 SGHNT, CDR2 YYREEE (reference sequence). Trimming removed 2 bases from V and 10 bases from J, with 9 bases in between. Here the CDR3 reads CASSLGALAFF. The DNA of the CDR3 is TGTGCCAGCAGCTTAGGGGCATTAGCTTTCTTT.

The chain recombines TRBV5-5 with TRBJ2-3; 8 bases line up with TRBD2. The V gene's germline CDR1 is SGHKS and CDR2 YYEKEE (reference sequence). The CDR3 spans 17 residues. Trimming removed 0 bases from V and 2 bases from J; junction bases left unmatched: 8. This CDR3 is CASSLEVAGGTTDTQYF. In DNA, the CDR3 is TGTGCCAGCAGCTTGGAGGTGGCGGGGGGTACCACAGATACGCAGTATTTT. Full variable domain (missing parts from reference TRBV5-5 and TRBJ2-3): DAGVTQSPTHLIKTRGQQVTLRCSPISGHKSVSWYQQVLGQGPQFIFQYYEKEERGRGNFPDRFSARQFPNYSSELNVNALLLGDSALYLCASSLEVAGGTTDTQYFGPGTRLTVL.

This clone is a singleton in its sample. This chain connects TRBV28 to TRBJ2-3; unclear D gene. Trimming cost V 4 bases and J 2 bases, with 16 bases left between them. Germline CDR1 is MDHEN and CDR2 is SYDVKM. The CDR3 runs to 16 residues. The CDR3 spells CASSSPRSTITDTQYF. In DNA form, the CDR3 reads TGTGCCAGCAGTTCCCCTAGGTCAACCATCACAGATACGCAGTATTTT.

This CDR3 reads CASSLARRTGGEYGYTF. The CDR3 DNA sequence: TGTGCCAGCAGCTTAGCGCGTCGGACAGGGGGCGAATATGGCTACACCTTC. The rearrangement uses TRBV7-9 and TRBJ1-2; TRBD1 matches at 11 bases. J was trimmed by 5 bases and V by 0 bases; bases with no gene match: 8. Germline lookup yields CDR1 SEHNR and CDR2 FQNEAQ (reference sequence). CDR3 length: 17 residues.

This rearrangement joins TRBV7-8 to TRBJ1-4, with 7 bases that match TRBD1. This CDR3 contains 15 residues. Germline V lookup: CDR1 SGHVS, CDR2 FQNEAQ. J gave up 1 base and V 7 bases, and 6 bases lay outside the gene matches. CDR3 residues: CASTERTGTNEKLFF. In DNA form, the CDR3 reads TGTGCCAGCACCGAACGGACAGGAACTAATGAAAAACTGTTTTTT.

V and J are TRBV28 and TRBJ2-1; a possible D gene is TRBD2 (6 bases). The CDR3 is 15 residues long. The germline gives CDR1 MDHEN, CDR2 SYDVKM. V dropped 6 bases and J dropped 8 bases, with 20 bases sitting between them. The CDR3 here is CASSLRQGGLHEQFF. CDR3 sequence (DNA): TGTGCCAGCAGCTTAAGACAAGGAGGGTTGCATGAGCAGTTCTTC.

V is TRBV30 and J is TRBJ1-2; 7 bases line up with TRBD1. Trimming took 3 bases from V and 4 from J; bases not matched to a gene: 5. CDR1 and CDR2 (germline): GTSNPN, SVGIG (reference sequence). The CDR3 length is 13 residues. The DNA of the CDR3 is TGTGCCTGGAGCGGACAGGCCGTCTATGGCTACACCTTC. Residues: CAWSGQAVYGYTF.

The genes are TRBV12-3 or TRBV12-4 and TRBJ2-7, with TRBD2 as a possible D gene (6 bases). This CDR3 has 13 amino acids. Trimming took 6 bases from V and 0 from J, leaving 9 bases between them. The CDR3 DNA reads TGTGCCAGCAGCCCCGGGGGCTCCTACGAGCAGTACTTC. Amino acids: CASSPGGSYEQYF.

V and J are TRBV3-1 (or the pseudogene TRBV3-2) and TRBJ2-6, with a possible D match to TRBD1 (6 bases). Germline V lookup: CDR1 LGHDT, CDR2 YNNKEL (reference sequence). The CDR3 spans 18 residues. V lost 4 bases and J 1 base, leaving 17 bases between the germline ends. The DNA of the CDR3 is TGTGCCAGCAGCCGAAGGGGGAACAGACAGTCTGGGGCCAACGTCCTGACTTTC. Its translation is CASSRRGNRQSGANVLTF.

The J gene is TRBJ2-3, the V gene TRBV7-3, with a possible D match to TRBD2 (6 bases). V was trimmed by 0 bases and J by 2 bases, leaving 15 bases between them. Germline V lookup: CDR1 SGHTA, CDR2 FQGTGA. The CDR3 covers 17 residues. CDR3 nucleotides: TGTGCCAGCAGCTTAACCGGGACTCCCGCTTCCACAGATACGCAGTATTTT. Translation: CASSLTGTPASTDTQYF.

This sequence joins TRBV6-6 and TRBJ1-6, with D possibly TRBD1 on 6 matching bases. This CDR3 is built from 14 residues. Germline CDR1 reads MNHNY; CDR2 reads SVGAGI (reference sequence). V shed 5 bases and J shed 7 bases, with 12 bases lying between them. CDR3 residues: CASSIQGGNSPLHF. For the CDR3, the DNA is TGTGCCAGCAGTATACAGGGTGGAAATTCACCCCTCCACTTT.

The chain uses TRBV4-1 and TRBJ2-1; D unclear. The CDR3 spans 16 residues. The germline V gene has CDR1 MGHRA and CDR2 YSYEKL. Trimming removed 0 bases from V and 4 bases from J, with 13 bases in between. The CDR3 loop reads CASSQELGQTYNEQFF. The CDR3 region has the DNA TGCGCCAGCAGCCAAGAGTTGGGCCAGACGTACAATGAGCAGTTCTTC.

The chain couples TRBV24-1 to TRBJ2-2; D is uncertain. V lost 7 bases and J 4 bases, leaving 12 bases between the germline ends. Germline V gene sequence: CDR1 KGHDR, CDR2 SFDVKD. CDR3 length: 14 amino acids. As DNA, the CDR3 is TGTGCCACCAGGGGCAGCAACACCACCGGGGAGCTGTTTTTT. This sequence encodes CATRGSNTTGELFF.